A selection of T cell receptor beta chains follows, all from one sample in a study of shared clonotypes between healthy human individuals. Repertoires were generated with immunoSEQ multiplex PCR, while TCRdb's copy carries only in-frame clones and drops some. The sample records around 100,000 clones, about 70% being singletons. Sequences were obtained from memory CD8+ T cells sorted from blood. All receptors derive from a woman in her twenties or thirties in good health. Each CDR3 is given with its conserved first and last residue. The D gene is left open where the match is weak. Not every row has a clone size; where given, it reads once, few, many or a size class.

CDR3nt,CDR3aa,v_gene,j_gene,abundance,d_gene
TGTGCCAGCAGCTTAGTGGGCGGGATGCACTACGAGCAGTACTTC,CASSLVGGMHYEQYF,TRBV13,TRBJ2-7,NA,NA
TGTGCCAGCAGCTTGGAGGGTCGTGGCGGGTACTACGAGCAGTACTTC,CASSLEGRGGYYEQYF,TRBV5-6,TRBJ2-7,NA,NA
TGTGCCAGCAGTTTCGCGGGAAACACCATATATTTT,CASSFAGNTIYF,TRBV28,TRBJ1-3,NA,NA
TGTGCCAGCAGGAAGGGGCCAACCTACGAGCAGTACTTC,CASRKGPTYEQYF,TRBV7-6,TRBJ2-7,NA,NA
TGCAGCGTTGAAGGTGAGGGCTCTTACAATGAGCAGTTCTTC,CSVEGEGSYNEQFF,TRBV29-1,TRBJ2-1,NA,NA
TGTGCCAGCAGTTTTACAGGGCTCGAGCAGTACTTC,CASSFTGLEQYF,TRBV27,TRBJ2-7,few,NA
TGTGCCAGCAGCGTAGGCGGGGCTAGCGACGAGCAGTACTTC,CASSVGGASDEQYF,TRBV9,TRBJ2-7,NA,NA
TGTGCCAGTAGGAGGTCATCCCTTGCAACTAATGAAAAACTGTTTTTT,CASRRSSLATNEKLFF,TRBV19,TRBJ1-4,NA,NA
TGTGCCAGCAGTGAATCCCCTAGCGGGAGCCCCACATCCTACGAGCAGTACTTC,CASSESPSGSPTSYEQYF,TRBV25-1,TRBJ2-7,once,TRBD2
TGTGCCAGCAGCCCGGGCAGGGGGCGTAGGATCGGGGAGCTGTTTTTT,CASSPGRGRRIGELFF,TRBV9,TRBJ2-2,NA,TRBD1
TGTGCGTGCGGACCGGGGTACCTCTCCTACAATGAGCAGTTCTTC,CACGPGYLSYNEQFF,TRBV7-8,TRBJ2-1,once,NA
TGCGCCAGCAGCCAGGAAGATGGGACTAGTCTAAATCTTGGGGACAATGAGCAGTTCTTC,CASSQEDGTSLNLGDNEQFF,TRBV4-1,TRBJ2-1,many,TRBD2
TGTGCCAGTAGTTCCACTGCAGATACGCAGTATTTT,CASSSTADTQYF,TRBV19,TRBJ2-3,NA,NA
TGCGCCAGCAGCCGGGTGGTTAACAAATACGAGCAGTACTTC,CASSRVVNKYEQYF,TRBV4-1,TRBJ2-7,NA,NA
TGCGCCAGCAGCCAGGACCCGCCCGGGACTAGCGGGAGCACAGATACGCAGTATTTT,CASSQDPPGTSGSTDTQYF,TRBV4-1,TRBJ2-3,NA,TRBD2
TGTGCCAGCAGTGCCGGCTCTATATCCTACAATGAGCAGTTCTTC,CASSAGSISYNEQFF,TRBV5-4,TRBJ2-1,NA,NA
TGTGCCAGCGGAAACACAAGGTCGAACAATGAAGCTTTCTTT,CASGNTRSNNEAFF,TRBV28,TRBJ1-1,many,NA
TGTGCCAGTAGTCCAACCGACAGAAAAGCCAAAAACATTCAGTACTTC,CASSPTDRKAKNIQYF,TRBV19,TRBJ2-4,once,NA
TGTGCCAGCAGCTTAGGTCGAGCTAGCGCAACAGATACGCAGTATTTT,CASSLGRASATDTQYF,TRBV11-2,TRBJ2-3,NA,NA
TGCGCCAGCACCCCTAGTCCCGGGTGGGATGAGCAGTTCTTC,CASTPSPGWDEQFF,TRBV10-2,TRBJ2-1,few,NA
TGCGCCAGCAGCCAGCCGAGGCGAGGGAGGGCCCACGAGCAGTACTTC,CASSQPRRGRAHEQYF,TRBV4-1,TRBJ2-7,NA,TRBD2
TGTGCCAGCAGCCACTTAGTCTTCAGGGACCCCGAAGAGGGGATACATTACAATGAGCAGTTCTTC,CASSHLVFRDPEEGIHYNEQFF,TRBV13,TRBJ2-1,few,NA
TGTGCCAGCGGCCTAGCGGGAGGAGGGGATACGCAGTATTTT,CASGLAGGGDTQYF,TRBV7-9,TRBJ2-3,NA,TRBD2
TGTGCCACCAGCGCCGGGCGGGCCAGCACAGATACGCAGTATTTT,CATSAGRASTDTQYF,TRBV15,TRBJ2-3,NA,NA
TGTGCCAGCAGTTACGACAGAAATCAGCCCCAGCATTTT,CASSYDRNQPQHF,TRBV27,TRBJ1-5,NA,NA
TGCGCCAGCAGCCAAGTCAGGGTGAATGAGCAGTTCTTC,CASSQVRVNEQFF,TRBV4-1,TRBJ2-1,once,NA
TGCAGCGTCTTCAGGGTGAGCTCCTACGAGCAGTACTTC,CSVFRVSSYEQYF,TRBV29-1,TRBJ2-7,NA,NA
TGTGCCAGCAGCTCCAACGGACTAAACACCGGGGAGCTGTTTTTT,CASSSNGLNTGELFF,TRBV6-5,TRBJ2-2,NA,NA
TGTGCCAGCTCACCCCCCGGCAGGTTGGGCTCCTACGAGCAGTACTTC,CASSPPGRLGSYEQYF,TRBV18,TRBJ2-7,few,NA
TGTGCCAGCAGCATGCTGGACTTGAACACCGGGGAGCTGTTTTTT,CASSMLDLNTGELFF,TRBV7-8,TRBJ2-2,once,NA
TGCGCCAGCAGTGAGTTTAAAGGGGTCCACTATGGCTACACCTTC,CASSEFKGVHYGYTF,TRBV10-1,TRBJ1-2,NA,NA
TGTGCCAGCAGCGTAGCCTGGGGCGGGGAGCTGTTTTTT,CASSVAWGGELFF,TRBV9,TRBJ2-2,NA,NA
TGTGCCTGGAGTCCAAGCGGGATTCGTGCCCTCGGGGAGCTGTTTTTT,CAWSPSGIRALGELFF,TRBV30,TRBJ2-2,NA,TRBD2
TGTGCCAGCAGCTTAATCGAGAGGTACGAGCAGTACTTC,CASSLIERYEQYF,TRBV7-6,TRBJ2-7,NA,NA
TGTGCCAGCAGCCTTAGCGGGAGGAGCGAGCAGTACTTC,CASSLSGRSEQYF,TRBV9,TRBJ2-7,NA,TRBD2
TGTGCCAGCAGCTCAGGGGAACCTAGGATTCAGTACTTC,CASSSGEPRIQYF,TRBV7-8,TRBJ2-4,NA,NA
TGCAGCGTTGCAGGGGTCAACACGAACACTGAAGCTTTCTTT,CSVAGVNTNTEAFF,TRBV29-1,TRBJ1-1,NA,NA
TGTGCCAGCAGCCTGGGACAGAACTCCTACAATGAGCAGTTCTTC,CASSLGQNSYNEQFF,TRBV5-4,TRBJ2-1,NA,TRBD1
TGTGCCAGCAGGCGAACACCTGACGGGCCCTACGAGCAGTACTTC,CASRRTPDGPYEQYF,TRBV6-4,TRBJ2-7,once,NA
TGTGCCAGCAGTTCATCGGGGGTAGCGGGAGTTTCCGAGCAGTACTTC,CASSSSGVAGVSEQYF,TRBV28,TRBJ2-7,NA,TRBD2
TGTGCCAGCAGAAGACTAGCGGGGGGCAATGAGCAGTTCTTC,CASRRLAGGNEQFF,TRBV6-6,TRBJ2-1,NA,TRBD2
TGTGCCAGCAGCGTTCTAGCGGGAATCGGAAATGAGCAGTTCTTC,CASSVLAGIGNEQFF,TRBV9,TRBJ2-1,NA,TRBD2
TGTGCCAGCAGTTTATTCGGGCTGACCGGGGAGCTGTTTTTT,CASSLFGLTGELFF,TRBV28,TRBJ2-2,NA,NA
TGTGCCAGCAGCCAAGAAAACACGGGGGGACACGGCAGTGAAAAACTGTTTTTT,CASSQENTGGHGSEKLFF,TRBV4-2,TRBJ1-4,NA,NA
TGTGCCAGTAGCCCGTGGACTGAGGAGGAAAAACTGTTTTTT,CASSPWTEEEKLFF,TRBV19,TRBJ1-4,once,NA